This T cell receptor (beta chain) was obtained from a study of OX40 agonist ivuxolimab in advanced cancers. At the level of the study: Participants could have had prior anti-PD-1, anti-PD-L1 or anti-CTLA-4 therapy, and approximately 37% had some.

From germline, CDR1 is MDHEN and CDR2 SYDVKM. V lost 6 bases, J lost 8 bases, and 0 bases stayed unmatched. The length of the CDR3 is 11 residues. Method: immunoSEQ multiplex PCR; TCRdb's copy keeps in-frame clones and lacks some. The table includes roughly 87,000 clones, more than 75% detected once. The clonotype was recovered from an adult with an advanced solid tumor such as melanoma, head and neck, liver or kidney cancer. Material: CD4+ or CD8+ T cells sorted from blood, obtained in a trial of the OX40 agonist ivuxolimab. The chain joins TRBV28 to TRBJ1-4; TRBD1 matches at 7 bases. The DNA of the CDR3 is TGTGCCAGCAGAGGGGGCGAAAAACTGTTTTTT. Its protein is CASRGGEKLFF. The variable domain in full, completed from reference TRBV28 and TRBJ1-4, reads DVKVTQSSRYLVKRTGEKVFLECVQDMDHENMFWYRQDPGLGLRLIYFSYDVKMKEKGDIPEGYSVSREKKERFSLILESASTNQTSMYLCASRGGEKLFFGSGTQLSVL.